Detailed here is one TCR beta chain. Trimming removed 4 bases from V and 2 bases from J, with 17 bases in between. Looked up from germline, CDR1 is MDHEN and CDR2 is SYDVKM. The CDR3 loop spans 17 amino acids. The treatment: some 20 received Ad26.COV2.S at low or high dose, single or two shots; about 5 received placebo; per-sample allocation not given. The study sampled participants on day 63 after the first vaccine or placebo injection. This sample is part of a study of Ad26.COV2.S vaccination and SARS-CoV-2 variants. Profiling relied on immunoSEQ multiplex PCR, and the TCRdb table lists in-frame clones only, not all of them. The sample includes around 450,000 clones, about 88% seen only once; the top ten take over 1.5%.

The chain joins TRBV28 to TRBJ1-4; possible D gene TRBD1, 6 bases. The sequencing used peripheral blood, collected in a trial of Ad26.COV2.S vaccine versus placebo. This receptor was obtained from a person aged 18-60 years who received the Ad26.COV2.S COVID-19 vaccine or a placebo. The CDR3 region is CASSSPADSRTNEKLFF. The CDR3 nucleotides are TGTGCCAGCAGTTCCCCCGCGGACAGCAGGACTAATGAAAAACTGTTTTTT.